The 20 T cell receptor beta chains in this list originate from one sample, sequenced in a study of cytomegalovirus exposure and HLA in healthy donors. Both 60 Vbeta primers and 13 Jbeta primers went into the PCR. The data were produced by immunoSEQ multiplex PCR, yet TCRdb's version contains in-frame clones alone and is incomplete. In total, the table holds 45,000 to 65,000 clones. Input material: PBMCs. The receptors originated from a man aged 18-30 years in good health and CMV-seropositive.

The gene calls are TRBV27 and TRBJ2-1, with TRBD1 as a possible D gene (5 bases). The CDR3 runs to 17 residues. Trimming stripped 4 bases from V and 3 bases from J, with 19 bases between. Germline V gene data show CDR1 as MNHEY and CDR2 as SMNVEV (reference sequence). This CDR3 is CASSSLRQGILYNEQFF. CDR3 coding DNA: TGTGCCAGCAGTTCCCTCCGCCAGGGCATTCTCTACAATGAGCAGTTCTTC.

CDR3 residues: CASSLVQETGELFF. In nucleotides, the CDR3 is TGTGCCAGCAGCTTAGTCCAGGAAACCGGGGAGCTGTTTTTT. This rearrangement joins TRBV7-9 to TRBJ2-2, with D unclear. Trimming cost V 1 base and J 5 bases, with 8 bases left between them. Germline CDR1 SEHNR, CDR2 FQNEAQ (reference sequence). The CDR3 runs 14 residues.

The chain's CDR3 is CASSEAGGRSEQFF. CDR3 nucleotides: TGTGCCAGCAGTGAAGCCGGGGGTCGGAGTGAGCAGTTCTTC. The chain uses TRBV2 and TRBJ2-1; D is perhaps TRBD2 (6 bases). The V gene's germline CDR1 is SNHLY and CDR2 FYNNEI. Trimming shortened V by 0 bases and J by 9 bases, and 12 bases separated the two germline ends. This CDR3 is built from 14 residues.

This sequence joins TRBV11-3 and TRBJ2-5, with TRBD2 identical over 12 bases. Germline CDR1 is SGHNT and CDR2 is YENEEA. There are 18 residues in the CDR3. V was clipped by 1 base and J by 4 bases; unmatched bases: 10. As DNA, the CDR3 is TGTGCCAGCAGCTTAGCGACTAGCGGGAGTAGCAGGGGAGAGACCCAGTACTTC. As protein: CASSLATSGSSRGETQYF.

The chain has TRBV7-8 and TRBJ2-1; D possibly corresponds to TRBD1 (6 bases). In germline, CDR1 is SGHVS, CDR2 FQNEAQ. The V gene lost 4 bases and the J gene lost 2 bases, with 12 bases spanning the gap. CDR3 size: 15 residues. CDR3 region: CASSWGRGPYNEQFF. As DNA, the CDR3 is TGTGCCAGCAGCTGGGGCAGGGGACCCTACAATGAGCAGTTCTTC.

The V and J genes are TRBV5-4 and TRBJ2-7; the D is unclear. This CDR3 contains 12 residues. The V and J ends lost 4 bases and 4 bases respectively, with 9 bases between them. Germline-derived CDR1 and CDR2 are SGHNT and YYREEE (reference sequence). The CDR3 region is CASSTDTYEQYF. The CDR3 region has the DNA TGTGCCAGCAGCACTGACACGTACGAGCAGTACTTC. Drawing the rest from reference TRBV5-4 and TRBJ2-7, the complete variable domain is ETGVTQSPTHLIKTRGQQVTLRCSSQSGHNTVSWYQQALGQGPQFIFQYYREEENGRGNFPPRFSGLQFPNYSSELNVNALELDDSALYLCASSTDTYEQYFGPGTRLTVT.

The chain uses TRBV23-1 and TRBJ1-4; TRBD1 matches at 10 bases. TRBV23-1 is treated as an ORF (open reading frame) with a function not yet certain. This CDR3 contains 14 residues. J lost 5 bases, V lost 7 bases, and 4 bases had no gene match. As DNA, the CDR3 is TGCGCCAGCAAACCGGGACAGGGGAATGAAAAACTGTTTTTT. Its translation is CASKPGQGNEKLFF.

This chain links TRBV15 with TRBJ2-1; the match to TRBD2 covers 8 bases. V dropped 0 bases and J dropped 0; count of bases not matched to a gene: 1. This CDR3 is built from 16 residues. The germline V gene has CDR1 LNHNV and CDR2 YYDKDF (reference sequence). CDR3 nucleotide sequence: TGTGCCACCAGCAGAGATGCGGGAGGCTCCTACAATGAGCAGTTCTTC. Its protein product is CATSRDAGGSYNEQFF.

The chain employs TRBV9 and TRBJ1-2; D is undetermined. The V end was cut by 3 bases, the J end by 4 bases, with 19 bases between. The CDR3 sequence is 16 residues long. The germline gives CDR1 SGDLS, CDR2 YYNGEE. The CDR3: CASSARSLGDIYGYTF. Here the CDR3 DNA reads TGTGCCAGCAGCGCCCGATCTCTTGGAGATATCTATGGCTACACCTTC. Full variable domain (rest looked up from reference TRBV9 and TRBJ1-2): DSGVTQTPKHLITATGQRVTLRCSPRSGDLSVYWYQQSLDQGLQFLIQYYNGEERAKGNILERFSAQQFPDLHSELNLSSLELGDSALYFCASSARSLGDIYGYTFGSGTRLTVV.

V usage is TRBV19 and J usage is TRBJ1-1; D is unresolved. The CDR3 contains 15 residues. Germline V CDR1 and CDR2: LNHDA, SQIVND (reference sequence). The V gene lost 1 base and the J gene lost 8 bases, with 17 bases spanning the gap. DNA for the CDR3: TGTGCCAGTAGTATAGGGTTTAGAGGGCCTATCGAAGCTTTCTTT. Translating gives CASSIGFRGPIEAFF.

The CDR3 sequence: CSVDRTSGGLLYNEQFF. The CDR3 coding sequence is TGCAGCGTTGATCGGACTAGCGGGGGTTTACTATACAATGAGCAGTTCTTC. The rearrangement uses TRBV29-1 and TRBJ2-1, with TRBD2 identical over 13 bases. V was clipped by 3 bases and J by 4 bases; unmatched bases: 9. The CDR3 is 17 residues long. Germline assignment: CDR1 SQVTM and CDR2 ANQGSEA.

V and J are TRBV6-6 and TRBJ1-4; D is unresolved. There are 14 residues in the CDR3. Trimming shortened V by 2 bases and J by 5 bases, and 9 bases separated the two germline ends. CDR1 MNHNY and CDR2 SVGAGI come from the germline V gene (reference sequence). The chain's CDR3 is CASSYGGLNEKLFF. DNA for the CDR3: TGTGCCAGCAGTTACGGCGGTTTGAATGAAAAACTGTTTTTT.

The genes are TRBV7-3 and TRBJ1-2; TRBD1 might be the D (5 bases). This CDR3 has 14 residues. Trimming cost V 5 bases and J 4 bases, with 14 bases left between them. The germline V gene encodes CDR1 SGHTA and CDR2 FQGTGA. CDR3 nucleotides: TGTGCCAGCAGCCCGGGGAGGGGTGGCTATGGCTACACCTTC. The encoded protein is CASSPGRGGYGYTF.

The rearrangement joins TRBV19 to TRBJ2-5; the D gene is possibly TRBD1 (6 bases). The CDR3 is made up of 16 amino acids. Germline V gene data show CDR1 as LNHDA and CDR2 as SQIVND (reference sequence). V was clipped by 6 bases and J by 2 bases, with 19 bases between them. CDR3 in DNA: TGTGCCAGTAGCCCGCTAAGGACAGCTTCTCAAGAGACCCAGTACTTC. Translation: CASSPLRTASQETQYF.

This chain links TRBV10-2 with TRBJ1-5; 8 nucleotides line up with TRBD1. V lost 6 bases to trimming and J lost 4 bases; unmatched junction nucleotides: 8. Germline loops: CDR1 WSHSY, CDR2 SAAADI. CDR3 size: 15 residues. The CDR3 DNA sequence: TGCGCCAGCAGCGGACAGGGTGGGCCAAATCAGCCCCAGCATTTT. This sequence encodes CASSGQGGPNQPQHF.

The chain carries TRBV10-3 and TRBJ1-5, with TRBD1 matching over 10 bases. V shed 1 base, J shed 5 bases, and the junction held 2 bases outside the gene matches. Germline lookup yields CDR1 ENHRY and CDR2 SYGVKD. The CDR3 sequence is 15 residues long. This chain's CDR3 is CAISEYGTGDQPQHF. The CDR3 DNA reads TGTGCCATCAGTGAGTACGGGACAGGGGATCAGCCCCAGCATTTT.

This rearrangement joins TRBV4-2 to TRBJ2-1, with TRBD2 matching over 11 bases. This CDR3 contains 18 residues. Germline V gene lookup returns CDR1 LGHNA and CDR2 YNFKEQ. V was clipped by 4 bases and J by 1 base; unmatched bases: 9. This CDR3 reads CASSRELAGDTSYNEQFF. In DNA, the CDR3 is TGTGCCAGCAGCCGCGAACTAGCGGGAGATACGTCCTACAATGAGCAGTTCTTC.

J is TRBJ2-3 and V is TRBV5-6, with D hard to call. Trimming pared 2 bases from V and 2 bases from J, leaving 15 bases between. CDR3 length: 16 amino acids. Germline CDR1 SGHDT, CDR2 YYEEEE. This chain's CDR3 is CASSFERRSPTDTQYF. DNA for the CDR3: TGTGCCAGCAGCTTTGAGAGAAGGAGCCCCACAGATACGCAGTATTTT.

This sequence joins TRBV9 and TRBJ2-2, with 7 bases that match TRBD1. The CDR3 is 17 residues long. Germline CDR1 is SGDLS and CDR2 is YYNGEE. V shed 0 bases, J shed 6 bases, and the junction held 11 bases outside the gene matches. CDR3 sequence (DNA): TGTGCCAGCAGCGTAGCCACGACAGGGTATTTCCCCGGGGAGCTGTTTTTT. Protein sequence: CASSVATTGYFPGELFF.

The chain combines TRBV29-1 with TRBJ2-2; D perhaps matches TRBD1 (5 bases). Trimming left V 7 bases short and J 7 bases short, with 13 bases between. Germline values: CDR1 SQVTM, CDR2 ANQGSEA. The CDR3 spans 12 residues. The CDR3 loop is CSATQGHGELFF. The CDR3 DNA reads as TGCAGCGCAACGCAGGGTCACGGGGAGCTGTTTTTT.